Included here is one T cell receptor (beta chain) sequence, with context. Trimming removed 5 bases at V and 0 bases at J, with 7 bases between. Per germline, CDR1 MNHEY and CDR2 SVGAGI. The CDR3 is 13 amino acids. Per the original data handling: Nucleated cell number was recorded as an estimate derived from reference gene primer amplification. Data came from immunoSEQ multiplex PCR; TCRdb stores just in-frame clones and leaves some out. The DNA gave D and trimming, while V, J and clone size come from that table. The sample shows some 200,000 clones, around four fifths of them seen only once. This record comes from a study of blood T cell repertoires in COVID-19. Overall study context: The United States, Italy and Spain provided the acute and convalescent COVID-19 samples. T cells, B-cell-depleted T cells, or PBMCs provided the cDNA or gDNA that served as material.

The V call is TRBV6-5, the J call TRBJ1-1; D not certain. Material for sequencing was peripheral blood. This TCR came from a man in his 60s with COVID-19, enrolled during active disease. In nucleotides, the CDR3 is TGTGCCAGCAGTCCTACCTTGAACACTGAAGCTTTCTTT. Translated, it gives CASSPTLNTEAFF.